Below, one T cell receptor (beta chain) is given with its context. This clonotype has just a few counts. Its antigen remains undetermined. Per-base quality was not reported, and no clone a single base away is much larger than it. The junction carries 15 bases between V and J, which are trimmed by 6 bases and 6 bases respectively. Counted from cysteine to phenylalanine, this CDR3 has 14 amino acids. Only the CDR3 region is kept as DNA, spanning 42 bases read in frame from base 1. For CDR1 and CDR2, the germline V gene lists SGHVS and FNYEAQ. The library relied on 5' RACE. Sequenced using a NextSeq 500. In the TCR library protocol, a unique molecular identifier was attached to each TCR cDNA molecule so that PCR and sequencing errors could be corrected. In the authors' own workflow: TCR identification, UMI-based error correction and CDR3 extraction were all carried out with Decombinator tools. Expanded TCRs were defined as those above a frequency of 2 per 1,000, corresponding to the top 1% of the tumor frequency distribution. Rényi diversity was computed with the R vegan package after subsampling each repertoire 100 times to 5,000 TCRs. CDR3 similarity networks were constructed using string-kernel similarity of amino acid triplets, with links drawn between CDR3s whose pairwise similarity was above 0.82. TCRdb passed the public sequencing reads through fastp at Q25 and MiXCR, retaining productive beta sequences. Every CDR3 protein is listed once, alongside the most common genes and DNA of its rows. TCRdb's processing, not the authors' own work, is the source of the V and J calls. This sample comprises more than 25,000 distinct CDR3 sequences, 5% to 6.5% of them detected only once. Less than 25% of the sample lies in the top ten.

This specimen comes from a study of spatial heterogeneity in lung cancer (dated by TCRdb to about 2019). Concerning the study at large: Donors were 72 patients with early-stage, untreated non-small cell lung cancer from the lung TRACERx cohort. Follow-up PBMC samples were sequenced whenever available, and the median time to follow-up was roughly 22 months after resection. More beta-chain than alpha-chain transcripts were consistently detected, likely reflecting higher beta-chain transcript abundance. In the raw uncorrected reads, each unique combination of TCR and UMI appeared more than ten times on average. In non-small cell lung cancer, the study made a quantitative comparison of TCR alpha and beta repertoires among multiple tumor regions, matched nontumor lung and blood. TCR repertoire features were related to nonsynonymous mutation counts determined by whole-exome sequencing of tumor tissue. Both alpha and beta chains were TCR-sequenced in about 240 tumor regions, approximately 64 matched nontumor lung samples and roughly 50 PBMC samples obtained at surgery. Beyond this particular receptor, the publication reports: Confirming at a functional level the hypothesis that regional TCRs recognize regional mutations was considered to require additional single-cell paired TCR alpha and beta sequencing. Comparisons of baseline and follow-up blood repertoires included only about 15 patients. Ubiquitous expanded tumor TCRs were found in blood more often at tumor resection than at routine follow-up.

What the time point label conveys for this sample: blood at routine non-recurrence follow-up after resection. Whole RNA extracted from tumor and nontumor lung tissue, or from cryopreserved PBMC samples, was used for TCR sequencing without cell sorting. Only patients for whom sufficient RNA was available from at least two tumor regions were selected for TCR sequencing. Material: PBMCs, obtained at follow-up. The source of this sequence is a female donor with early-stage non-small cell lung cancer. The sequence links TRBV7-6 to TRBJ2-1, with no confidently assigned D gene. The DNA sequence reads TGTGCCAGCAGTCCGGACCAAGCCTCCAATGAGCAGTTCTTC. Translated, it reads CASSPDQASNEQFF.